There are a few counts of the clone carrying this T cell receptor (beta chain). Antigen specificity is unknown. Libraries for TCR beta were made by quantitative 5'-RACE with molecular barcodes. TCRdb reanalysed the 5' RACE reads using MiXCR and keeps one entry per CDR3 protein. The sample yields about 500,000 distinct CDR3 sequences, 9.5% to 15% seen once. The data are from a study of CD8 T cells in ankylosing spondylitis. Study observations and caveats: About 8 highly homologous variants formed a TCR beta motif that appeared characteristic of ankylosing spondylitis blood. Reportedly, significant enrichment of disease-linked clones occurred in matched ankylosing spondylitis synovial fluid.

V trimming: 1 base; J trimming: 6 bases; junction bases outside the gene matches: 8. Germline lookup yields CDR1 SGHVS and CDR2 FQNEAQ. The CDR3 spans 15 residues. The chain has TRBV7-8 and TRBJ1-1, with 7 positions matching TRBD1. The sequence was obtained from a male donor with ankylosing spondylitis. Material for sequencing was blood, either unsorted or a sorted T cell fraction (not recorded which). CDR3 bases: TGTGCCAGCAGCTTAGTTGACAGGGTAGGGCCTGAAGCTTTCTTT. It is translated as CASSLVDRVGPEAFF.